These 20 T cell receptor beta chains were all obtained from the same sample, sequenced in a study of human T cells and chemical hapten exposure. Time point indicated: patch test 2, 6 weeks after DPC sensitization. Treatment given: therapeutic diphenylcyclopropenone sensitization with weekly scalp DPC. MiXCR, applied by TCRdb to the RACE reads, yields one record per CDR3 protein. The sample comprises roughly 140,000 distinct CDR3 sequences, about an eighth of which are singletons, and 1.3% to 1.5% rests with the top ten. Material: whole blood, obtained in connection with sensitization to the hapten diphenylcyclopropenone (DPC). Receptors originate from a woman in her fifties or sixties with alopecia areata. Some clones in this sample may be carry-over from other donors' samples.

Ten or more counts support this clonotype. The chain couples TRBV7-8 to TRBJ1-2; no definite D call. V was shortened by 1 base and J by 6 bases, with 9 bases between the two germline ends. Looked up from germline, CDR1 is SGHVS and CDR2 is FQNEAQ. The CDR3 runs to 13 residues. CDR3 sequence: CASSLGAVDGYTF. In DNA, the CDR3 is TGTGCCAGCAGCTTAGGGGCAGTGGATGGCTACACCTTC.

J is TRBJ1-2 and V is TRBV4-3; TRBD1 might be the D (5 bases). Trimming removed 0 bases from V and 3 bases from J, with 11 bases in between. The CDR3 covers 15 residues. Germline values: CDR1 LGHNA, CDR2 YSLEER. The CDR3 DNA sequence: TGCGCCAGCAGCCAAGACCAGGGAGGCTACTATGGCTACACCTTC. Protein product: CASSQDQGGYYGYTF.

The V and J genes are TRBV2 and TRBJ2-3; D not resolved. V was clipped by 3 bases and J by 6 bases, with 4 bases between them. CDR1 is SNHLY and CDR2 is FYNNEI in the germline V gene. CDR3 length: 11 amino acids. The CDR3 DNA follows: TGTGCCAGCAGTGAGAGGGATACGCAGTATTTT. Its translation: CASSERDTQYF.

This clonotype was seen repeatedly, ten times or more. This chain connects TRBV11-2 to TRBJ1-6; no firm D call. V was pared by 5 bases and J by 11 bases, with 10 bases between. The germline gives CDR1 SGHAT, CDR2 FQNNGV. The CDR3 extends over 12 amino acids. The CDR3 nucleotides are TGTGCCAGCAGCCCTTGGGGAGCACCCCTCCACTTT. Translated, it gives CASSPWGAPLHF.

This clonotype was found many times. J is TRBJ2-3 and V is TRBV2; D is perhaps TRBD2 (6 bases). The V and J ends lost 2 bases and 0 bases respectively, with 12 bases between them. Germline V gene sequence: CDR1 SNHLY, CDR2 FYNNEI. This CDR3 contains 16 residues. The CDR3 spells CASSEIRESSTDTQYF. Here the CDR3 DNA reads TGTGCCAGCAGTGAAATCCGGGAGTCTAGCACAGATACGCAGTATTTT.

This clonotype was observed a handful of times. The chain couples TRBV12-3 or TRBV12-4 to TRBJ2-7, with 9 bases fitting TRBD2. The V gene end was trimmed by 2 bases and the J gene end by 0 bases; junction bases not matched to a gene: 2. CDR3 size: 15 residues. CDR3 sequence: CASSLSGRPSYEQYF. The CDR3 nucleotides read TGTGCCAGCAGTTTAAGCGGGAGGCCCTCCTACGAGCAGTACTTC.

The chain uses TRBV5-1 and TRBJ2-2, with D hard to call. CDR1 is SGHRS and CDR2 is YFSETQ in the germline V gene. CDR3 length: 14 amino acids. V lost 4 bases to trimming and J lost 3 bases, with 10 bases between them. The CDR3 DNA reads TGCGCCAGCAGCCCAAGATCGGACACCGGGGAGCTGTTTTTT. Translation gives CASSPRSDTGELFF.

This clonotype appeared a few times. The J gene is TRBJ2-7, the V gene TRBV7-2, with D possibly TRBD1 on 5 matching bases. V lost 5 bases, J lost 5 bases, and 16 bases lay in between. CDR1 and CDR2 (germline): SGHTA, FQGNSA. This CDR3 is 14 amino acids long. The DNA of the CDR3 is TGTGCCAGCAGCCCAAGCAGGGCTTCCGACGAGCAGTACTTC. Encoded protein: CASSPSRASDEQYF.

Only a few counts were recorded for this clonotype. The rearrangement links TRBV19 to TRBJ2-6; D remains unclear. Germline CDR1 and CDR2: LNHDA and SQIVND (reference sequence). The CDR3 sequence is 15 residues long. V lost 3 bases, J lost 3 bases, and 9 bases lay in between. The CDR3 region is CASSMRTVGANVLTF. The DNA of the CDR3 is TGTGCCAGTAGTATGAGAACAGTTGGGGCCAACGTCCTGACTTTC.

This clonotype was detected only a few times. The chain recombines TRBV5-1 with TRBJ2-6; the D is unclear. CDR1 SGHRS and CDR2 YFSETQ come from the germline V gene. This CDR3 region has 14 residues. V was cut by 3 bases and J by 0 bases, with 4 bases left in between. The CDR3 bases are TGCGCCAGCAGCTCCAACTCTGGGGCCAACGTCCTGACTTTC. Protein product: CASSSNSGANVLTF. Drawing the rest from reference TRBV5-1 and TRBJ2-6, the complete variable domain is KAGVTQTPRYLIKTRGQQVTLSCSPISGHRSVSWYQQTPGQGLQFLFEYFSETQRNKGNFPGRFSGRQFSNSRSEMNVSTLELGDSALYLCASSSNSGANVLTFGAGSRLTVL.

This clonotype was counted ten times or more. The gene calls are TRBV7-2 and TRBJ2-5; TRBD1 might be the D (5 bases). CDR1 SGHTA and CDR2 FQGNSA come from the germline V gene. CDR3 size: 14 residues. The V and J ends lost 7 bases and 7 bases respectively, with 19 bases between them. In DNA form, the CDR3 reads TGTGCCAGCACCCTAGGGGCTGGGTCGAGGACCCAGTACTTC. It specifies CASTLGAGSRTQYF. Looking up the rest from reference TRBV7-2 and TRBJ2-5 gives the full variable domain: GAGVSQSPSNKVTEKGKDVELRCDPISGHTALYWYRQSLGQGLEFLIYFQGNSAPDKSGLPSDRFSAERTGGSVSTLTIQRTQQEDSAVYLCASTLGAGSRTQYFGPGTRLLVL.

This chain joins TRBV19 and TRBJ2-2, with TRBD1 matching over 8 bases. This CDR3 has 14 amino acids. Trimming at V came to 3 bases and at J to 10 bases, leaving 7 bases not matched to a gene. Germline V gene sequence: CDR1 LNHDA, CDR2 SQIVND (reference sequence). This chain's CDR3 is CASSIPGQEEELFF. In DNA, the CDR3 is TGTGCCAGTAGTATCCCGGGACAGGAAGAGGAGCTGTTTTTT.

The J gene is TRBJ2-7, the V gene TRBV28; no definite D call. Germline loops: CDR1 MDHEN, CDR2 SYDVKM. Trimming took 7 bases from V and 3 from J, leaving 10 bases between them. This CDR3 comprises 12 residues. The CDR3 spells CASKGNNYEQYF. In DNA, the CDR3 is TGTGCCAGCAAGGGAAACAACTACGAGCAGTACTTC.

This clonotype showed up just a few times. V is TRBV11-1 and J is TRBJ2-5; possible D gene TRBD1, 7 bases. The CDR3 is 15 amino acids. Trimming removed 5 bases from V and 4 bases from J, with 17 bases in between. In germline, CDR1 is SGHAT, CDR2 FQDESV (reference sequence). The CDR3 DNA sequence: TGTGCCAGCAGCCCCCTCGGAGGGGGCGGAGAGACCCAGTACTTC. As protein: CASSPLGGGGETQYF. Based on the CDR3 plus reference TRBV11-1 and TRBJ2-5, the full variable domain is EAEVAQSPRYKITEKSQAVAFWCDPISGHATLYWYRQILGQGPELLVQFQDESVVDDSQLPKDRFSAERLKGVDSTLKIQPAELGDSAMYLCASSPLGGGGETQYFGPGTRLLVL.

The sample holds a few counts of this clonotype. J is TRBJ1-2 and V is TRBV20-1, with no clear D. Between the trimmed V and J ends, which lost 1 base and 8 bases, there was a span of 11 bases. Germline V gene lookup returns CDR1 DFQATT and CDR2 SNEGSKA (reference sequence). This CDR3 comprises 12 residues. The CDR3 region is CSARAQVEGYTF. In DNA, the CDR3 is TGCAGTGCTAGAGCCCAGGTGGAAGGCTACACCTTC.

This clonotype was seen more than once but under ten times. This sequence joins TRBV5-5 and TRBJ1-1; 9 bases map to TRBD1. The CDR3 spans 16 residues. Germline loops: CDR1 SGHKS, CDR2 YYEKEE (reference sequence). Germline trimming cut 1 base from V and 1 base from J; bases unmatched to any gene: 5. CDR3 in DNA: TGTGCCAGCAGCTTGACGACGGGACAGGGGAACACTGAAGCTTTCTTT. Amino acid sequence: CASSLTTGQGNTEAFF.

This clonotype was seen a few times. The chain recombines TRBV19 with TRBJ2-7; D perhaps matches TRBD2 (6 bases). Germline CDR1 reads LNHDA; CDR2 reads SQIVND (reference sequence). V lost 9 bases to trimming and J lost 2 bases, with 14 bases between them. The CDR3 is 13 residues long. As DNA, the CDR3 is TGTGCCAGCAGGAGGGCCGGTACCTACGAGCAGTACTTC. Protein: CASRRAGTYEQYF.

The gene calls are TRBV29-1 and TRBJ2-1; 10 positions match TRBD2. This CDR3 contains 14 residues. Germline V gives CDR1 SQVTM, CDR2 ANQGSEA. Trimming removed 3 bases from V and 8 bases from J; junction bases left unmatched: 7. CDR3 bases: TGCAGCGTTGACGGGCTAGCGGGGGTCGATGAGCAGTTCTTC. Encoded protein: CSVDGLAGVDEQFF.

Only a few counts were recorded for this clonotype. V gene TRBV3-1 combines with J gene TRBJ2-1, with 12 bases that match TRBD2. The junction had 14 bases not matched to a gene; V was cut back by 5 bases and J by 6 bases. Germline V gene lookup returns CDR1 LGHDT and CDR2 YNNKEL (reference sequence). The CDR3 has 18 amino acids. The CDR3 DNA sequence: TGTGCCAGCAGCTCAAGGGGGGCTAGCGGGAGGGCCTCCAATGAGCAGTTCTTC. Its translation is CASSSRGASGRASNEQFF.

The chain employs TRBV28 and TRBJ2-7; D may correspond to TRBD1 or TRBD2 (5 bases each). The CDR3 is 12 residues long. Germline V gene lookup returns CDR1 MDHEN and CDR2 SYDVKM. V gave up 7 bases and J gave up 5 bases, with 12 bases separating them. CDR3 sequence: CASTGTYHEQYF. The CDR3, as DNA: TGTGCCAGCACCGGGACCTACCACGAGCAGTACTTC.